This TCR beta chain was profiled in a study of blood T cell repertoires in COVID-19. For the study at large: There were acute and convalescent COVID-19 samples, and they came from the United States, Italy and Spain. From T cells, B-cell-depleted T cells, or PBMCs came the material, which was cDNA or gDNA.

In regard to this clone: The junction shows a germline mismatch at one end, possibly a read error.

The data were produced by immunoSEQ multiplex PCR, yet TCRdb's version contains in-frame clones alone and is incomplete. The table lists about 330,000 clones, approximately 90% of them singletons, with approximately 10% in the top ten. Germline V CDR1 and CDR2: MDHEN, SYDVKM. This CDR3 region has 11 residues. Those enrolled in Seattle joined during active infection and were followed longitudinally afterward. The clonotype was recovered from a man aged 25-40 years with COVID-19, enrolled during active disease. Sample: peripheral blood. J is TRBJ1-4 and V is TRBV28; D possibly corresponds to TRBD1 (6 bases). CDR3: CASSRGGAASF. In DNA, the CDR3 is TGTGCCAGCAGTCGGGGGGGGGCGGCAAGTTTT.